A selection of T cell receptor beta chains follows, all from one sample in a study of T cell responses to AZD1222 COVID-19 vaccine. Here immunoSEQ multiplex PCR was the method, and the copy in TCRdb shows in-frame clones only, minus some. The repertoire includes 85,000 to 100,000 clones, roughly nine tenths of them detected once, and around 5% sits in the top ten. The sample here was peripheral blood, taken 28 days after the second AZD1222 dose. The receptors here all came from an adult who received the AZD1222 COVID-19 vaccine. Both conserved end residues are part of each CDR3. Fields, in order: D gene, V gene, J gene, clone size, CDR3 DNA, CDR3 protein. A D gene is named only where the DNA matches it firmly. Only part of the rows carry a size: once, few, many, or a class if the clone is expanded.

>.|TRBV7-3|TRBJ1-6|.
TGTGCCAGCAGCCGCGTCGGGACATCATCCTCACCCCTCCACTTT
CASSRVGTSSSPLHF
>.|TRBV7-9|TRBJ1-5|.
TGTGCCAGCAGCGCGGACACTCATCAGCCCCAGCATTTT
CASSADTHQPQHF
>TRBD1|TRBV19|TRBJ1-5|.
TGTGCCAGTAGTTCCCAGCAGGGGGCGGGTCAGCCCCAGCATTTT
CASSSQQGAGQPQHF
>.|TRBV5-1|TRBJ2-1|.
TGCGCCAGCAGTCCTCGTCAGGGGACCCAATACAATGAGCAGTTCTTC
CASSPRQGTQYNEQFF
>.|TRBV4-1|TRBJ2-1|once
TGCGCCAGCAGCCAAGACTATTCAGAGCAGTTCTTC
CASSQDYSEQFF
>TRBD1|TRBV2|TRBJ1-5|.
TGTGCCAGCAGTGAGGTCGACAGGGTTGGGCAGCCCCAGCATTTT
CASSEVDRVGQPQHF
>.|TRBV18|TRBJ2-7|.
TGTGCCAGCTCACCAGTCATCGGGTGGGAGCAGTACTTC
CASSPVIGWEQYF
>.|TRBV6-1|TRBJ2-3|.
TGTGCCAGCAGTGAAGCCAGCGGGCCTGTTCGCACAGATACGCAGTATTTT
CASSEASGPVRTDTQYF
>TRBD1|TRBV19|TRBJ2-3|.
TGTGCCAGTAGGCGACAGGGGGCCTTGGATACGCAGTATTTT
CASRRQGALDTQYF
>.|TRBV6-5|TRBJ2-7|.
TGTGCCAGCAGATTCAGGGATAGCTCCTACGAGCAGTACTTC
CASRFRDSSYEQYF
>TRBD1|TRBV19|TRBJ1-2|.
TGTGCCAGTAGTATGTGGACAGGCAAAGCCGATGGCTACACCTTC
CASSMWTGKADGYTF
>TRBD2|TRBV7-7|TRBJ2-5|.
TGTGCCAGCAGCTTAGCGACTAGCGGGGGCGAGACCCAGTACTTC
CASSLATSGGETQYF
>.|TRBV12-3/TRBV12-4|TRBJ1-5|.
TGTGCCAGCAGCCGACATAGCAATCAGCCCCAGCATTTT
CASSRHSNQPQHF
>.|TRBV6-5|TRBJ1-5|.
TGTGCCAGCAGCCTAGAAAGGGTCACAGGGCAGCCCCAGCATTTT
CASSLERVTGQPQHF
>.|TRBV24-1|TRBJ2-2|.
TGTGCCACCAGGGACAGATTCACCGGGGAGCTGTTTTTT
CATRDRFTGELFF
>.|TRBV7-6|TRBJ1-1|.
TGTGCCAGCAGCTTAGCGGTGGGGGTAACTGAAGCTTTCTTT
CASSLAVGVTEAFF
>.|TRBV3-1/TRBV3-2|TRBJ2-7|few
TGTGCCAGCAGCCAAGCCTCCGGGGGACGAGGGGTTCCCTACGAGCAGTACTTC
CASSQASGGRGVPYEQYF
>TRBD1|TRBV5-6|TRBJ2-7|.
TGTGCCAGCAGCTTGGCAGGGGGCTCCTACGAGCAGTACTTC
CASSLAGGSYEQYF
>TRBD1|TRBV18|TRBJ1-1|.
TGTGCCAGCTCAGCGAACAGGGGTGGGTGGAACACTGAAGCTTTCTTT
CASSANRGGWNTEAFF
>TRBD1|TRBV7-3|TRBJ2-2|.
TGTGCCAGCAGCTTACAGGGGGCGAACACCGGGGAGCTGTTTTTT
CASSLQGANTGELFF
>.|TRBV30|TRBJ1-2|.
TGTGCCTGGAGTGTAGGGTATGGCTACACCTTC
CAWSVGYGYTF
>TRBD2|TRBV25-1|TRBJ2-1|.
TGTGCCAGCAGTGCCTCAGCGGGGGTTTACAATGAGCAGTTCTTC
CASSASAGVYNEQFF
>TRBD1|TRBV5-8|TRBJ2-3|once
TGTGCCAGCAGCTTGGCGGGGACAGGGATTACAGATACGCAGTATTTT
CASSLAGTGITDTQYF
>TRBD1|TRBV5-4|TRBJ1-4|.
TGTGCCAGCAGCCCTCGGACAGGGCCGGAAAAACTGTTTTTT
CASSPRTGPEKLFF
>.|TRBV3-1/TRBV3-2|TRBJ2-5|.
TGTGCCAGCAGCCAAGACGTGGTCCAAGAGACCCAGTACTTC
CASSQDVVQETQYF
>TRBD1|TRBV6-1|TRBJ1-2|.
TGTGCCAGCAGTGAGGGGGGACAGGGGCCGCGGGGCTACACCTTC
CASSEGGQGPRGYTF
>.|TRBV7-9|TRBJ1-4|.
TGTGCCAGCAGCTTACAAGGGCGCGGTGAAAAACTGTTTTTT
CASSLQGRGEKLFF
>.|TRBV30|TRBJ2-3|.
TGTGCCTGGAGTGTACTGGGTACGCAGTATTTT
CAWSVLGTQYF
>TRBD1|TRBV10-3|TRBJ2-1|.
TGTGCCATCACCGGGGGCCCGGGACAGGGAATGAATGAGCAGTTCTTC
CAITGGPGQGMNEQFF
>TRBD2|TRBV9|TRBJ2-2|.
TGTGCCAGCAGCGAGCGGGGGCTGAACACCGGGGAGCTGTTTTTT
CASSERGLNTGELFF
>.|TRBV5-1|TRBJ1-1|.
TGCGCCAGCAGAAGACTAAAACAGAAACTGAACACTGAAGCTTTCTTT
CASRRLKQKLNTEAFF
>.|TRBV5-6|TRBJ1-5|.
TGTGCCAGCAGCCCGCAGGGGTCTGGCAATCAGCCCCAGCATTTT
CASSPQGSGNQPQHF
>.|TRBV12-3/TRBV12-4|TRBJ1-4|.
TGTGCCAGCAGTTTTGGCAGGGGAGGAAAACTGTTTTTT
CASSFGRGGKLFF
>.|TRBV5-1|TRBJ2-3|.
TGCGCCAGCAGCTTGGGGGGTCTTAGCACAGATACGCAGTATTTT
CASSLGGLSTDTQYF
>TRBD2|TRBV7-6|TRBJ2-2|.
TGTGCCAGCAGCTTTGGGGGACTAGCGGGGGGCACCGGGGAGCTGTTTTTT
CASSFGGLAGGTGELFF
>.|TRBV18|TRBJ1-6|.
TGTGCCAGCTCACCTAACCGGGACCCTAATTCACCCCTCCACTTT
CASSPNRDPNSPLHF
>.|TRBV2|TRBJ1-1|.
TGTGCCAGCTACAGATGGGGGATGGGTGAAGCTTTCTTT
CASYRWGMGEAFF
>.|TRBV10-3|TRBJ1-5|few
TGTGCCATCAGTGAGGTGGATCAGCCCCAGCATTTT
CAISEVDQPQHF
>TRBD1|TRBV18|TRBJ1-4|.
TGTGCCAGCTCACCAACCGGGACAGGCAATGAAAAACTGTTTTTT
CASSPTGTGNEKLFF
>TRBD1|TRBV5-1|TRBJ1-1|.
TGCGCCAGCAGCTTGATGGAGGGGGCCGAAGCTTTCTTT
CASSLMEGAEAFF
>.|TRBV14|TRBJ2-2|.
TGTGCCAGCAGCCAGAGGGCAAATTTACGAGGGGGAACCGGGGAGCTGTTTTTT
CASSQRANLRGGTGELFF
>.|TRBV7-3|TRBJ2-5|once
TGTGCCAGCAGCTTACAGGGCCGAAAGACCCAGTACTTC
CASSLQGRKTQYF
>.|TRBV5-1|TRBJ1-1|.
TGCGCCAGCAGCTTGGAAAGATATTCGAACACTGAAGCTTTCTTT
CASSLERYSNTEAFF
>.|TRBV18|TRBJ1-4|.
TGTGCCAGCTCACCACAGGCAACTAATGAAAAACTGTTTTTT
CASSPQATNEKLFF
>.|TRBV6-5|TRBJ2-7|.
TGTGCCAGCAGGGGGGGGCTAGCCTACGAGCAGTACTTC
CASRGGLAYEQYF
>TRBD1|TRBV4-2|TRBJ2-1|once
TGTGCCAGCAGCCATGTCGGGACAGGGGGATCCGACAATGAGCAGTTCTTC
CASSHVGTGGSDNEQFF
>.|TRBV7-3|TRBJ1-1|.
TGTGCCAGCAGCTTAACTCCCGCGTCCGTTAAAGCTTTCTTT
CASSLTPASVKAFF
>TRBD2|TRBV7-2|TRBJ2-7|.
TGTGCCAGCAGCTTAGTTAGCGGGGGGCTATGGGGCGAGCAGTACTTC
CASSLVSGGLWGEQYF
>.|TRBV6-1|TRBJ2-7|.
TGTGCCAGCAGTGAAGGGTTGAGGACAACCTACGAGCAGTACTTC
CASSEGLRTTYEQYF